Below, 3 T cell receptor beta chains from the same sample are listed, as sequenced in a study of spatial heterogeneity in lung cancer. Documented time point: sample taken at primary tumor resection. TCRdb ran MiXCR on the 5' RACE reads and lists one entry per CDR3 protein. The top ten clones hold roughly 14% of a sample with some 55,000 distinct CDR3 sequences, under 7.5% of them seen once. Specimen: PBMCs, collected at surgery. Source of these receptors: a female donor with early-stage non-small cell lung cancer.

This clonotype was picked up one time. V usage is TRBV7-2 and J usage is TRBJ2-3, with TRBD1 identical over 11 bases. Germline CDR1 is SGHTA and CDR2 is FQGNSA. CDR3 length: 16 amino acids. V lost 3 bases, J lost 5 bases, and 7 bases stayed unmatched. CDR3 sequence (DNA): TGTGCCAGCAGCTTGGGTCCGGGGACAGGGGGAGATACGCAGTATTTT. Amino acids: CASSLGPGTGGDTQYF.

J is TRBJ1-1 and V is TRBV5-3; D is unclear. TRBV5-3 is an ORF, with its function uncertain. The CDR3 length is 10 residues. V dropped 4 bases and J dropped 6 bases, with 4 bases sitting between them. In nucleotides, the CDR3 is TGTGCCAGAAGCCCTCCTGAAGCTTTCTTT. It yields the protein CARSPPEAFF.

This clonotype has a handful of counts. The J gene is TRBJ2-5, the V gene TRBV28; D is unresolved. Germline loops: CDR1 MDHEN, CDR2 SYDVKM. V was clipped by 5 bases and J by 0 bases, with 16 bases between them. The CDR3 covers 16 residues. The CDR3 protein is CASSTARIEYQETQYF. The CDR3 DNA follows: TGTGCCAGCAGTACCGCTAGAATCGAGTACCAAGAGACCCAGTACTTC.